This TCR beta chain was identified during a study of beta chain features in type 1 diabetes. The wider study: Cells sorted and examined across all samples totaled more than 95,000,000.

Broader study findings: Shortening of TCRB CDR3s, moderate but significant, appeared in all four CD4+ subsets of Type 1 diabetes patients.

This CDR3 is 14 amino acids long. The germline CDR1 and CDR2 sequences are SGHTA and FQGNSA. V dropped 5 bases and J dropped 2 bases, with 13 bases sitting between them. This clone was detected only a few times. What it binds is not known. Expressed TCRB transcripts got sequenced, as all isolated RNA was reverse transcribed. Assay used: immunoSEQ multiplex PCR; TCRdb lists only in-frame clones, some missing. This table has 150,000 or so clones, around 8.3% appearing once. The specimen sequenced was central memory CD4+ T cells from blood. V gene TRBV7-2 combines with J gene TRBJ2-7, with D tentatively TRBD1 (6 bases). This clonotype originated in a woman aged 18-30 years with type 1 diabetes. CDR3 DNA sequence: TGTGCCAGCAGCCCCGGACAGCCCACCTACGAGCAGTACTTC. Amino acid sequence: CASSPGQPTYEQYF. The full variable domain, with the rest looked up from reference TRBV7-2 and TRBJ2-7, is GAGVSQSPSNKVTEKGKDVELRCDPISGHTALYWYRQSLGQGLEFLIYFQGNSAPDKSGLPSDRFSAERTGGSVSTLTIQRTQQEDSAVYLCASSPGQPTYEQYFGPGTRLTVT.